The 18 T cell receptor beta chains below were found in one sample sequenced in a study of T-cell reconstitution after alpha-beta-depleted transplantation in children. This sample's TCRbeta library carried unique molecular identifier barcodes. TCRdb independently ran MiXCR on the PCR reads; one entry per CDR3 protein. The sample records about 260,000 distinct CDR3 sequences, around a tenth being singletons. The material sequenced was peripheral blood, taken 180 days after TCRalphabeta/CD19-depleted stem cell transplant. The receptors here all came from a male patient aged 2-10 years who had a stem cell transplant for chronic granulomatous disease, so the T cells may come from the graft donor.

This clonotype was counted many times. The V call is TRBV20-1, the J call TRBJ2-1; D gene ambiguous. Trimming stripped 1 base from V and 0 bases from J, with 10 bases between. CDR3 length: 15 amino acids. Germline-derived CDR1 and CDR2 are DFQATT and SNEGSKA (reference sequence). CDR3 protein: CSARANRPSYNEQFF. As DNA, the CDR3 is TGCAGTGCTAGAGCCAACCGGCCCTCCTACAATGAGCAGTTCTTC.

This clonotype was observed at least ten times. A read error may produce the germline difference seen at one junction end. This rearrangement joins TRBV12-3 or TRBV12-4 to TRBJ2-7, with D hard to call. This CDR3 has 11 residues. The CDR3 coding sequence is TGTGCCAGCAGTTTATCCTCCGAGCAGTACTTC. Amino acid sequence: CASSLSSEQYF.

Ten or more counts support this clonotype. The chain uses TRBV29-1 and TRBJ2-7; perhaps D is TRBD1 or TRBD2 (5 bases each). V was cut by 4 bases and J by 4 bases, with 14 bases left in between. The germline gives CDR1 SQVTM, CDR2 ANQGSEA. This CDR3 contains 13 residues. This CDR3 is CSVGGRGPYEQYF. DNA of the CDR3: TGCAGCGTTGGGGGCCGGGGTCCATACGAGCAGTACTTC.

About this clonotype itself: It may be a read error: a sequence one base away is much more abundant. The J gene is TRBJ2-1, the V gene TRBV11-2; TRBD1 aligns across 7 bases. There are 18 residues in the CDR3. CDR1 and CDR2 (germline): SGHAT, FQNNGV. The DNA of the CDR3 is TGTGCCAGCGGCTTAGGGGGCGCCATGGGGTTCCGACCCAATGAGCAGTTCTTC. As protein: CASGLGGAMGFRPNEQFF.

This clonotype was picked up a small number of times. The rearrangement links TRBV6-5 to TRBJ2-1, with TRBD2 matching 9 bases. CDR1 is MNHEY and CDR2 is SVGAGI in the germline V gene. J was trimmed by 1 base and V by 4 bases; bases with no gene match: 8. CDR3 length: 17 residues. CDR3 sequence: CASSSPSSGSSYNEQFF. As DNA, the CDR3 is TGTGCCAGCAGTTCCCCCAGTAGCGGGAGTTCCTACAATGAGCAGTTCTTC.

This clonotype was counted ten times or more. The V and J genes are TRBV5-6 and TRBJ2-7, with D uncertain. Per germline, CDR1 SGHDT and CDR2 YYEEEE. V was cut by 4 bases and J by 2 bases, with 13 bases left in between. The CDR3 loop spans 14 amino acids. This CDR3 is CASSDAGIPYEQYF. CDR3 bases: TGTGCCAGCAGCGATGCAGGAATTCCCTACGAGCAGTACTTC.

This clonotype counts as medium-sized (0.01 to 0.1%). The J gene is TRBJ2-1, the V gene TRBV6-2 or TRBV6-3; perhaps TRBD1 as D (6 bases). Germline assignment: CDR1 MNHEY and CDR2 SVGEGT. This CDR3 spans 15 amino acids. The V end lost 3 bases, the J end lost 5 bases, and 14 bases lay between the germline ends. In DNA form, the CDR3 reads TGTGCCAGCAGTTATATCATGGGGGCCCACAATGAGCAGTTCTTC. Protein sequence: CASSYIMGAHNEQFF.

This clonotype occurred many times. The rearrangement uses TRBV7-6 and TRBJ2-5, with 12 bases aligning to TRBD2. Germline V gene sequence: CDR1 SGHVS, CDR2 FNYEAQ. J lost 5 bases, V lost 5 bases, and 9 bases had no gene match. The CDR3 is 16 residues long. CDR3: CASSPLAGGPGETQYF. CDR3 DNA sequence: TGTGCCAGCAGCCCTCTAGCGGGAGGGCCGGGGGAGACCCAGTACTTC. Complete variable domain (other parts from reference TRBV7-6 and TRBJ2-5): GAGVSQSPRYKVTKRGQDVALRCDPISGHVSLYWYRQALGQGPEFLTYFNYEAQQDKSGLPNDRFSAERPEGSISTLTIQRTEQRDSAMYRCASSPLAGGPGETQYFGPGTRLLVL.

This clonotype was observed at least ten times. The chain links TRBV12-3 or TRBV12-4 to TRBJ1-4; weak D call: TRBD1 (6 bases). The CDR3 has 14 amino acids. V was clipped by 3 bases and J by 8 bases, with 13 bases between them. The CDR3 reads CASSLAGQIEKLFF. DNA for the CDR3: TGTGCCAGCAGTTTGGCAGGACAGATAGAAAAACTGTTTTTT.

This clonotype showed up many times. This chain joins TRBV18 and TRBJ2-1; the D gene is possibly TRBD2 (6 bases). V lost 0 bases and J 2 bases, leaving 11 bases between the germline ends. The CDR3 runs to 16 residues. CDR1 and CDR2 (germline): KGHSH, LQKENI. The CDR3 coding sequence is TGTGCCAGCTCACCACCACGGGAGAGGCCCTACAATGAGCAGTTCTTC. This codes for CASSPPRERPYNEQFF.

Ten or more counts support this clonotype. The chain's CDR3 is CSARSSLRVFPSPEQFF. For the CDR3, the DNA is TGCAGTGCTAGGTCTAGTCTCAGGGTTTTCCCTTCACCTGAGCAGTTCTTC. The chain uses TRBV20-1 and TRBJ2-1; TRBD1 might be the D (5 bases). CDR1 DFQATT and CDR2 SNEGSKA come from the germline V gene (reference sequence). V lost 3 bases to trimming and J lost 9 bases, with 27 bases between them. This CDR3 has 17 residues.

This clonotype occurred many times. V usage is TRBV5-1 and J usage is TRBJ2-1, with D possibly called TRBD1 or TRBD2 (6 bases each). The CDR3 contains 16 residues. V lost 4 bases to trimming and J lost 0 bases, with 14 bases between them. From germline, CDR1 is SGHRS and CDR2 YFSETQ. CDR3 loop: CASSPRGTSSYNEQFF. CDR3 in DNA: TGCGCCAGCAGCCCACGCGGGACAAGCTCCTACAATGAGCAGTTCTTC.

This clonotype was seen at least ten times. The CDR3 protein is CASGQGGYTGELFF. The CDR3 DNA follows: TGTGCCAGTGGACAGGGCGGGTACACCGGGGAGCTGTTTTTT. This sequence joins TRBV6-1 and TRBJ2-2, with TRBD1 matching 8 bases. Per germline, CDR1 MNHNS and CDR2 SASEGT. V was pared by 9 bases and J by 3 bases, with 6 bases of the junction left unmatched. This CDR3 spans 14 amino acids.

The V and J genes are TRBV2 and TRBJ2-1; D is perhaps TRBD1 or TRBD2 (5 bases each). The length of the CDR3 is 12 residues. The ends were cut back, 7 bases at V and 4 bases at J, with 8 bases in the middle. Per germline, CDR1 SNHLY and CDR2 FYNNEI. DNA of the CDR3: TGTGCCAGCAAGTGGGGGTACAATGAGCAGTTCTTC. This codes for CASKWGYNEQFF.

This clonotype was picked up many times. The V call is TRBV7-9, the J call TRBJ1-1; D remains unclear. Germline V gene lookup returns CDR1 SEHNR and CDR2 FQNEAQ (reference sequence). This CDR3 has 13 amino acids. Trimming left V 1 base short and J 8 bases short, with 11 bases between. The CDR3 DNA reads TGTGCCAGCAGCTTAGGGGGTGATAGAGAAGCTTTCTTT. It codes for CASSLGGDREAFF.

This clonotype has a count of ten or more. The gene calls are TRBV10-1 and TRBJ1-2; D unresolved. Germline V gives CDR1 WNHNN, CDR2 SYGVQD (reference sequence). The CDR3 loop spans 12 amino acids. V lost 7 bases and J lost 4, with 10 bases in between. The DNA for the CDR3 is TGCGCCAGCAAGCGGCGACTCTATGGCTACACCTTC. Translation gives CASKRRLYGYTF.

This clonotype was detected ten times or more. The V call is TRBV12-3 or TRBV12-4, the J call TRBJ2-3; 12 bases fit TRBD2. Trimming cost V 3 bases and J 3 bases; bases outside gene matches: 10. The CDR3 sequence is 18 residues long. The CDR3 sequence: CASSFRLAGARRTDTQYF. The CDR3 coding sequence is TGTGCCAGCAGTTTTAGACTAGCGGGGGCCCGGAGGACAGATACGCAGTATTTT.

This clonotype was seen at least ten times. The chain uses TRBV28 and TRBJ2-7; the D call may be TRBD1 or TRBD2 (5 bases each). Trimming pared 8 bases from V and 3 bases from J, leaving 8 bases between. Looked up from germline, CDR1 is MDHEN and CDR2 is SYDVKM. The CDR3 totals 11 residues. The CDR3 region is CASLRGYEQYF. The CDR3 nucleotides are TGTGCCAGCTTGAGGGGCTACGAGCAGTACTTC.